The present TCR beta chain was sequenced within a study of neurological immune-mediated disorders. V lost 1 base and J lost 6, with 5 bases in between. From germline, CDR1 is SGHRS and CDR2 YFSETQ. The CDR3 runs 11 residues. This clonotype was picked up many times. TCRdb recomputed calls from the 5' RACE reads with MiXCR, one row per CDR3 protein. Among approximately 31,000 distinct CDR3 sequences listed, approximately 4.4% were seen once. This TCR derives from a young man in good health. J is TRBJ2-7 and V is TRBV5-1; D is unclear. The sample consisted of PBMCs. Here the CDR3 DNA reads TGCGCCAGCAGCTTGACCACCGAGCAGTACTTC. It yields the protein CASSLTTEQYF. The full variable domain, rest sourced from reference TRBV5-1 and TRBJ2-7, is KAGVTQTPRYLIKTRGQQVTLSCSPISGHRSVSWYQQTPGQGLQFLFEYFSETQRNKGNFPGRFSGRQFSNSRSEMNVSTLELGDSALYLCASSLTTEQYFGPGTRLTVT.